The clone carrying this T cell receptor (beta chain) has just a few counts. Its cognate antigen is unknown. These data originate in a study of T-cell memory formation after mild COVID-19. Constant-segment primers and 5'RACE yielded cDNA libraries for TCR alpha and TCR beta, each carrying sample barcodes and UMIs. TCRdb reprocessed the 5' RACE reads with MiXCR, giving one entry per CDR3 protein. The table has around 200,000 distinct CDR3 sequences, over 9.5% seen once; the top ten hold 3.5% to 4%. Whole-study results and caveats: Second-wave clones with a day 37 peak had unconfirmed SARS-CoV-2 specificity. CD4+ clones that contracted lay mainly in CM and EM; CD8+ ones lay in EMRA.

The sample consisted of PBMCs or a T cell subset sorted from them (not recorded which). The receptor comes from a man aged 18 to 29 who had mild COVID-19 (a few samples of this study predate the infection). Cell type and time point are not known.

CDR3 region: CSARDPRGTNTGELFF. The CDR3 DNA is TGCAGTGCTAGAGATCCGCGGGGGACGAACACCGGGGAGCTGTTTTTT. This chain joins TRBV20-1 and TRBJ2-2; 7 bases fit TRBD2. The germline V gene encodes CDR1 DFQATT and CDR2 SNEGSKA (reference sequence). The CDR3 runs to 16 residues. The trim removed 0 bases at V and 0 bases at J, leaving 4 bases unmatched.